Following are 29 T cell receptor beta chains from one sample sequenced in a study of cytomegalovirus exposure and HLA in healthy donors. Vbeta (60) and Jbeta (13) primers were used in the PCR. The data were produced by immunoSEQ multiplex PCR, yet TCRdb's version contains in-frame clones alone and is incomplete. The data hold 150,000 to 200,000 clones, with roughly four fifths observed a single time. The sequenced sample consisted of PBMCs. The source of these receptors is a woman aged 25 to 39 in good health and CMV-seropositive.

This chain connects TRBV4-1 to TRBJ2-1; D gene unclear. The CDR3 is made up of 11 amino acids. Germline assignment: CDR1 MGHRA and CDR2 YSYEKL. With 1 base removed from V and 15 bases from J, the gap between germline ends came to 10 bases. CDR3 sequence reads: CASSQGPAAFF. The CDR3 bases are TGCGCCAGCAGCCAAGGGCCCGCCGCGTTCTTC.

The J gene is TRBJ1-5, the V gene TRBV6-5; 9 nucleotides line up with TRBD1. From germline, CDR1 is MNHEY and CDR2 SVGAGI. The CDR3 length is 16 residues. The junction had 4 bases not matched to a gene; V was cut back by 4 bases and J by 0 bases. In nucleotides, the CDR3 is TGTGCCAGCAGTTCCAGGACAGGGGATAGCAATCAGCCCCAGCATTTT. It yields the protein CASSSRTGDSNQPQHF.

The CDR3 nucleotides read TGTGCCAGCAGCTTCGGCCCATCGGGGTCCTATGGCTACACCTTC. It is translated as CASSFGPSGSYGYTF. V and J are TRBV5-4 and TRBJ1-2; D gene ambiguous. The CDR3 sequence is 15 residues long. From germline, CDR1 is SGHNT and CDR2 YYREEE (reference sequence). V shed 2 bases and J shed 4 bases, with 15 bases lying between them.

In the case of this clone: Other DNA sequences within the sample encode an identical CDR3. The V and J genes are TRBV30 and TRBJ2-5, with D possibly matching TRBD2 (6 bases). Trimming stripped 0 bases from V and 2 bases from J, with 7 bases between. The CDR3 covers 13 residues. Germline V gene lookup returns CDR1 GTSNPN and CDR2 SVGIG (reference sequence). CDR3: CAWSVLAQETQYF. CDR3 DNA sequence: TGTGCCTGGAGTGTACTAGCTCAAGAGACCCAGTACTTC. Variable domain in full (rest from reference TRBV30 and TRBJ2-5): SQTIHQWPATLVQPVGSPLSLECTVEGTSNPNLYWYRQAAGRGLQLLFYSVGIGQISSEVPQNLSASRPQDRQFILSSKKLLLSDSGFYLCAWSVLAQETQYFGPGTRLLVL.

V usage is TRBV6-5 and J usage is TRBJ1-2; no reliable D call. Germline V gene lookup returns CDR1 MNHEY and CDR2 SVGAGI. Trimming removed 4 bases at V and 8 bases at J, with 11 bases between. The CDR3 spans 12 residues. In nucleotides, the CDR3 is TGTGCCAGCAGTTCATCGCCGGGGGGCTACACCTTC. This sequence encodes CASSSSPGGYTF.

V is TRBV18 and J is TRBJ2-1; TRBD2 aligns across 13 bases. J gave up 6 bases and V 7 bases, and 15 bases lay outside the gene matches. The CDR3 totals 18 residues. CDR1 and CDR2 (germline): KGHSH, LQKENI. The DNA for the CDR3 is TGTGCCAGCTGTCAATCGTGGTCTACTAGCGGGAGGGCCAATGAGCAGTTCTTC. Its protein product is CASCQSWSTSGRANEQFF.

The J gene is TRBJ2-2, the V gene TRBV7-2; D gene uncertain. CDR1 is SGHTA, CDR2 FQGNSA, per germline. V was shortened by 0 bases and J by 6 bases, with 17 bases between the two germline ends. CDR3 length: 17 amino acids. The chain's CDR3 is CASSLALRLLNPGELFF. The CDR3 nucleotides read TGTGCCAGCAGCTTAGCGCTGAGACTCCTTAACCCCGGGGAGCTGTTTTTT. Complete variable domain (other parts from reference TRBV7-2 and TRBJ2-2): GAGVSQSPSNKVTEKGKDVELRCDPISGHTALYWYRQSLGQGLEFLIYFQGNSAPDKSGLPSDRFSAERTGGSVSTLTIQRTQQEDSAVYLCASSLALRLLNPGELFFGEGSRLTVL.

This clone was counted only a few times. The gene calls are TRBV19 and TRBJ1-6; D may be TRBD1 (6 bases). Germline CDR1 reads LNHDA; CDR2 reads SQIVND (reference sequence). Trimming shortened V by 2 bases and J by 7 bases, and 18 bases separated the two germline ends. The CDR3 is 17 amino acids. This CDR3 is CASSISSWGRGNSPLHF. The CDR3 DNA follows: TGTGCCAGTAGTATATCCAGCTGGGGCAGGGGAAATTCACCCCTCCACTTT. The whole variable domain, remainder taken from reference TRBV19 and TRBJ1-6, is DGGITQSPKYLFRKEGQNVTLSCEQNLNHDAMYWYRQDPGQGLRLIYYSQIVNDFQKGDIAEGYSVSREKKESFPLTVTSAQKNPTAFYLCASSISSWGRGNSPLHFGNGTRLTVT.

V gene TRBV6-6 combines with J gene TRBJ2-5, with 8 positions matching TRBD1. Trimming at V came to 6 bases and at J to 12 bases, leaving 9 bases not matched to a gene. The germline CDR1 and CDR2 sequences are MNHNY and SVGAGI (reference sequence). The CDR3 runs 12 residues. CDR3 loop: CASSHPDRAKYF. The CDR3 DNA follows: TGTGCCAGCAGCCACCCGGACAGGGCGAAGTACTTC.

The CDR3, as DNA: TGTGCCAGCAGCCTATCAGGGGTATCTGAAGCTTTCTTT. The encoded protein is CASSLSGVSEAFF. The chain joins TRBV5-4 to TRBJ1-1, with D maybe TRBD1 (6 bases). Germline CDR1 is SGHNT and CDR2 is YYREEE (reference sequence). The germline V and J ends were trimmed by 4 bases and 6 bases, with 13 bases remaining between them. This CDR3 region has 13 residues.

The chain employs TRBV5-1 and TRBJ2-1, with D possibly TRBD2 on 6 matching bases. Per the germline V gene, CDR1 is SGHRS and CDR2 is YFSETQ. The length of the CDR3 is 18 residues. Between the trimmed V and J ends, which lost 3 bases and 3 bases, there was a span of 22 bases. The CDR3 coding sequence is TGCGCCAGCAGCTCGGCCCCGGGACTCCCACCGAGCTACAATGAGCAGTTCTTC. Translated, it gives CASSSAPGLPPSYNEQFF.

The gene calls are TRBV30 and TRBJ1-1, with TRBD1 matching over 12 bases. Per the germline V gene, CDR1 is GTSNPN and CDR2 is SVGIG (reference sequence). The CDR3 is 13 residues long. Trimming removed 1 base from V and 11 bases from J; junction bases left unmatched: 5. CDR3 DNA sequence: TGTGCCTGGAGTGCCGGGACAGGGGGCACGGCTTTCTTT. Translated: CAWSAGTGGTAFF.

The chain links TRBV5-8 to TRBJ2-5; 9 bases agree with TRBD1. Germline loops: CDR1 SGHTS, CDR2 YDEGEE. The ends lost 4 bases at V and 4 bases at J; junction bases unmatched: 8. This CDR3 spans 15 amino acids. Written as DNA, the CDR3 is TGTGCCAGCAGCCCCGGGACAGGGCGGGGAGAGACCCAGTACTTC. This translates into CASSPGTGRGETQYF.

The V and J genes are TRBV27 and TRBJ2-7; weak D call: TRBD1 (6 bases). Germline CDR1 is MNHEY and CDR2 is SMNVEV (reference sequence). V lost 3 bases, J lost 3 bases, and 9 bases lay in between. The CDR3 is 13 residues long. This CDR3 is CASSLGANYEQYF. CDR3 nucleotide sequence: TGTGCCAGCAGTTTGGGGGCGAACTACGAGCAGTACTTC.

This sequence joins TRBV28 and TRBJ1-2; 7 bases line up with TRBD1. CDR3 size: 14 residues. The V segment lost 6 bases and the J segment 4 bases; nucleotides outside the gene matches: 8. Germline V CDR1 and CDR2: MDHEN, SYDVKM. The CDR3 here is CASSPDRILYGYTF. For the CDR3, the DNA is TGTGCCAGCAGCCCGGACAGGATCCTCTATGGCTACACCTTC.

The J gene is TRBJ2-2, the V gene TRBV14; TRBD2 agrees at 7 bases. CDR3 size: 13 residues. Germline V CDR1 and CDR2: SGHDN, FVKESK. Trimming removed 7 bases from V and 5 bases from J; junction bases left unmatched: 4. CDR3 amino acids: CASTSGLTGELFF. The CDR3 bases are TGTGCCAGCACTAGCGGACTTACCGGGGAGCTGTTTTTT.

The rearrangement links TRBV5-1 to TRBJ2-5; 12 bases fit TRBD1. The CDR3 contains 15 residues. V lost 4 bases to trimming and J lost 3 bases; unmatched junction nucleotides: 4. Per the germline V gene, CDR1 is SGHRS and CDR2 is YFSETQ. The CDR3 DNA sequence: TGCGCCAGCAGCGGCGGGACAGGGGGCGAAGAGACCCAGTACTTC. Protein: CASSGGTGGEETQYF.

The chain recombines TRBV5-1 with TRBJ2-2; 9 bases agree with TRBD1. With 4 bases clipped from V and 4 bases from J, the junction kept 8 bases outside the gene matches. Germline V gene sequence: CDR1 SGHRS, CDR2 YFSETQ. There are 16 residues in the CDR3. The CDR3 here is CASSPEGQGATGELFF. In DNA, the CDR3 is TGCGCCAGCAGCCCGGAGGGACAGGGTGCCACCGGGGAGCTGTTTTTT.

This chain joins TRBV7-4 and TRBJ2-1, with TRBD1 as a possible D gene (5 bases). Germline V lookup: CDR1 SGHVT, CDR2 SQSDAQ. V was cut by 5 bases and J by 7 bases, with 21 bases left in between. The CDR3 sequence is 16 residues long. The CDR3 spells CASSPARARIINEQFF. In DNA, the CDR3 is TGTGCCAGCAGCCCCGCCAGGGCTAGAATCATTAATGAGCAGTTCTTC.

This clone was picked up one time. The gene calls are TRBV7-6 and TRBJ1-2, with 7 bases that match TRBD1. The germline V gene encodes CDR1 SGHVS and CDR2 FNYEAQ. The CDR3 has 14 amino acids. V was pared by 1 base and J by 4 bases, with 3 bases of the junction left unmatched. The CDR3 nucleotides are TGTGCCAGCAGCTTAGGTTCAGGGGGCTATGGCTACACCTTC. Amino acids: CASSLGSGGYGYTF. Combining the CDR3 with reference TRBV7-6 and TRBJ1-2 gives the whole variable domain GAGVSQSPRYKVTKRGQDVALRCDPISGHVSLYWYRQALGQGPEFLTYFNYEAQQDKSGLPNDRFSAERPEGSISTLTIQRTEQRDSAMYRCASSLGSGGYGYTFGSGTRLTVV.

The chain couples TRBV28 to TRBJ1-2; 7 bases agree with TRBD1. Losses at the gene ends were 5 bases for V and 4 bases for J; bases not matched to a gene: 10. CDR3 size: 15 residues. CDR1 is MDHEN, CDR2 SYDVKM, per germline. CDR3 in amino acids: CASSIGTANLYGYTF. Written as DNA, the CDR3 is TGTGCCAGCAGTATCGGGACAGCGAATCTCTATGGCTACACCTTC.

The chain combines TRBV7-2 with TRBJ1-1; D uncertain. Per germline, CDR1 SGHTA and CDR2 FQGNSA. V dropped 6 bases and J dropped 6 bases, with 11 bases sitting between them. This CDR3 is 12 amino acids long. The CDR3 is CASSPQNAEAFF. CDR3 nucleotides: TGTGCCAGCAGTCCTCAGAATGCTGAAGCTTTCTTT.

This chain links TRBV18 with TRBJ2-5; 11 bases match TRBD1. The germline CDR1 and CDR2 sequences are KGHSH and LQKENI. There are 13 residues in the CDR3. Trimming removed 11 bases from V and 4 bases from J; junction bases left unmatched: 6. The CDR3 nucleotides read TGTGCCGGGACAGGGGGACTTGCAGAGACCCAGTACTTC. The encoded protein is CAGTGGLAETQYF.

This chain uses TRBV5-1 with TRBJ1-3; no definite D call. The V end lost 1 base, the J end lost 4 bases, and 6 bases lay between the germline ends. The CDR3 consists of 13 residues. CDR1 SGHRS and CDR2 YFSETQ come from the germline V gene. CDR3 residues: CASSLNRGNTIYF. CDR3 DNA sequence: TGCGCCAGCAGCTTGAATCGGGGAAACACCATATATTTT.

The chain couples TRBV7-2 to TRBJ1-1; possibly TRBD1 for D (5 bases). V lost 2 bases to trimming and J lost 1 base, with 14 bases between them. The CDR3 totals 16 residues. Germline V gives CDR1 SGHTA, CDR2 FQGNSA. The chain's CDR3 is CASSLSPTVANTEAFF. CDR3 DNA sequence: TGTGCCAGCAGCTTATCTCCGACAGTGGCGAACACTGAAGCTTTCTTT.

The chain has TRBV7-7 and TRBJ2-3; TRBD1 matches 9 bases. CDR1 is SSHAT and CDR2 is FNYEAQ in the germline V gene (reference sequence). This CDR3 has 14 residues. The V segment lost 5 bases and the J segment 4 bases; nucleotides outside the gene matches: 4. The CDR3 nucleotides read TGTGCCAGCAGCCTGGACAGGGGATCAGATACGCAGTATTTT. This codes for CASSLDRGSDTQYF.

In its sample, this clone was seen once. The rearrangement links TRBV30 to TRBJ1-2, with D maybe TRBD1 (5 bases). Germline V CDR1 and CDR2: GTSNPN, SVGIG (reference sequence). Trimming removed 2 bases at V and 7 bases at J, with 11 bases between. CDR3 size: 12 residues. Here the CDR3 reads CAWSQDIGGYTF. CDR3 nucleotide sequence: TGTGCCTGGAGTCAGGACATCGGTGGCTACACCTTC.

The chain couples TRBV7-9 to TRBJ1-1, with 8 bases aligning to TRBD1. CDR3 length equals 15 residues. J lost 6 bases, V lost 2 bases, and 8 bases had no gene match. Per germline, CDR1 SEHNR and CDR2 FQNEAQ (reference sequence). The CDR3 protein is CASSLIRQGLPEAFF. The DNA of the CDR3 is TGTGCCAGCAGCTTAATTCGACAGGGGCTCCCTGAAGCTTTCTTT.

This clone has a single count. The rearrangement uses TRBV5-4 and TRBJ2-3; TRBD2 matches 13 bases. J lost 5 bases, V lost 4 bases, and 7 bases had no gene match. This CDR3 has 16 residues. CDR1 is SGHNT, CDR2 YYREEE, per germline (reference sequence). The CDR3 bases are TGTGCCAGCAGCCACGGACTAGCGGGAGTGGAAGATACGCAGTATTTT. It encodes CASSHGLAGVEDTQYF. The variable domain in full, with the rest retrieved from reference TRBV5-4 and TRBJ2-3, is ETGVTQSPTHLIKTRGQQVTLRCSSQSGHNTVSWYQQALGQGPQFIFQYYREEENGRGNFPPRFSGLQFPNYSSELNVNALELDDSALYLCASSHGLAGVEDTQYFGPGTRLTVL.